The T cell receptor (beta chain) described here comes from a study of radiation and T cells in renal cell carcinoma. Clones were read by immunoSEQ multiplex PCR, and TCRdb kept only the in-frame ones, dropping some. This sample has around 100,000 clones, with 84% found just once. Specified time point: blood 4 weeks post-SBRT, at nephrectomy. Noted treatment: 15 Gy SBRT to primary tumor, nephrectomy 4 weeks later. Nephrectomy followed 15 Gy stereotactic body radiation by 4 weeks. After SBRT, blood was collected at 2 and 4 weeks, plus baseline. The tumor was a clear cell renal cell carcinoma. This CDR3 has 14 amino acids. V was cut by 6 bases and J by 4 bases, with 15 bases left in between. CDR1 and CDR2 (germline): MNHNS, SASEGT.

This clonotype was sampled from a man in his 60s with renal cell carcinoma. The chain uses TRBV6-1 and TRBJ2-5; maybe TRBD1 (7 bases). The specimen was blood, collected from a patient whose treatment included radiotherapy and nephrectomy. DNA of the CDR3: TGTGCCAGCAGCCGTTCTCAGGGGGGAGAGACCCAGTACTTC. It translates to CASSRSQGGETQYF.